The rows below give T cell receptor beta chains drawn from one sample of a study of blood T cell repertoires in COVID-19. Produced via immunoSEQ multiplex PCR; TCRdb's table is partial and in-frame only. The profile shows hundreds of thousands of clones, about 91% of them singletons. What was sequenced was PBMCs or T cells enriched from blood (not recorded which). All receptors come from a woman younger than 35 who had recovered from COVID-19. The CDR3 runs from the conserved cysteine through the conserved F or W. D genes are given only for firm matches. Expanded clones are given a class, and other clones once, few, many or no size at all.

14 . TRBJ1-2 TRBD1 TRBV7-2 CASSFRGRIEGYTF TGTGCCAGCAGCTTCAGGGGGCGCATTGAGGGCTACACCTTC
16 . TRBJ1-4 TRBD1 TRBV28 CASSGQGAATNEKLFF TGTGCCAGCAGCGGACAGGGGGCTGCAACTAATGAAAAACTGTTTTTT
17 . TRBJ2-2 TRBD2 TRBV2 CASSEGVVAGGTGELFF TGTGCCAGCAGTGAGGGGGTGGTGGCGGGAGGCACCGGGGAGCTGTTTTTT
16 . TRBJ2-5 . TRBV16 CASSQSQGIWEETQYF TGTGCCAGCAGCCAATCCCAGGGGATTTGGGAAGAGACCCAGTACTTC
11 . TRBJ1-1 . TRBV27 CASSDYTEAFF TGTGCCAGCAGTGACTACACTGAAGCTTTCTTT
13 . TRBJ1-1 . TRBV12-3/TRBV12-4 CASSRTGSTEAFF TGTGCCAGCAGTCGGACGGGGAGCACTGAAGCTTTCTTT
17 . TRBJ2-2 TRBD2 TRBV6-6 CASSLTPGGAGTGELFF TGTGCCAGCAGTCTGACCCCGGGGGGGGCTGGTACCGGGGAGCTGTTTTTT
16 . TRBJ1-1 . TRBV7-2 CASSLAPLQWATEAFF TGTGCCAGCAGCTTAGCGCCCCTCCAATGGGCCACTGAAGCTTTCTTT
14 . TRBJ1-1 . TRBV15 CATSRDRGITEAFF TGTGCCACCAGCAGAGACCGCGGGATCACTGAAGCTTTCTTT
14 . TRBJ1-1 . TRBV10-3 CAISESGGAGEAFF TGTGCCATCAGTGAGTCGGGAGGGGCCGGTGAAGCTTTCTTT
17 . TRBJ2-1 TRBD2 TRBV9 CASSVGGSGGQINEQFF TGTGCCAGCAGCGTAGGGGGTAGCGGGGGCCAAATCAATGAGCAGTTCTTC
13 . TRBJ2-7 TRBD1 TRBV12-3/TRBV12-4 CASSLSDRGEQYF TGTGCCAGCAGTTTAAGTGACAGGGGCGAGCAGTACTTC
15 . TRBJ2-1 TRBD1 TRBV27 CASRSRQGVPPEQFF TGTGCCAGCAGATCACGACAGGGGGTCCCGCCTGAGCAGTTCTTC
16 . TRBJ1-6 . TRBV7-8 CASSPSGWIDNSPLHF TGTGCCAGCAGCCCGTCGGGTTGGATTGACAATTCACCCCTCCACTTT
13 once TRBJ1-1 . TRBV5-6 CAGSLVRNTEAFF TGTGCCGGCAGCTTGGTTAGAAATACTGAAGCTTTCTTT
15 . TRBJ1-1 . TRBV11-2 CASSSRMVGNTEAFF TGTGCCAGCAGCTCGAGGATGGTGGGGAACACTGAAGCTTTCTTT
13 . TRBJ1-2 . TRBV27 CASSLDRNYGYTF TGTGCCAGCAGTTTAGACAGGAACTATGGCTACACCTTC
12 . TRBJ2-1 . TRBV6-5 CASSYRDNEQFF TGTGCCAGCAGTTACCGGGATAATGAGCAGTTCTTC
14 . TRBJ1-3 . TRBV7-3 CASSPTGSGNTIYF TGTGCCAGCAGCCCGACTGGATCTGGAAACACCATATATTTT
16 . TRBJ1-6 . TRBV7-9 CASSLYGSSYNSPLHF TGTGCCAGCAGCTTATACGGGAGCTCCTATAATTCACCCCTCCACTTT
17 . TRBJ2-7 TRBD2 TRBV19 CASSIGRELAASYEQYF TGTGCCAGTAGTATAGGGAGGGAACTAGCGGCCTCCTACGAGCAGTACTTC
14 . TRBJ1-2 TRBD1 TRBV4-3 CASSQTDRAYGYTF TGCGCCAGCAGCCAAACGGACAGGGCCTATGGCTACACCTTC
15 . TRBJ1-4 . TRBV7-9 CASSLDGQLNEKLFF TGTGCCAGCAGTCTGGATGGGCAGCTTAATGAAAAACTGTTTTTT
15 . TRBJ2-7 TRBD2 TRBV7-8 CASSSYLAGGYEQYF TGTGCCAGCAGCTCCTATCTAGCGGGAGGGTACGAGCAGTACTTC
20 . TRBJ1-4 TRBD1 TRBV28 CASSLPQGGQALLGNEKLFF TGTGCCAGCAGTTTACCTCAGGGGGGACAGGCCCTGCTCGGTAATGAAAAACTGTTTTTT
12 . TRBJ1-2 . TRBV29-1 CSVVEGPYGYTF TGCAGCGTTGTGGAGGGACCCTATGGCTACACCTTC
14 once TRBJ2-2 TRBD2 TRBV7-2 CASRRTSGIWELFF TGTGCCAGCAGGCGGACTAGCGGGATTTGGGAGCTGTTTTTT
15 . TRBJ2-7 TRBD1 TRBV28 CASSPPRTGSYEQYF TGTGCCAGCAGTCCCCCCCGGACAGGTAGCTACGAGCAGTACTTC
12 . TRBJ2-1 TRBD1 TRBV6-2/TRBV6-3 CASSHRGPEQFF TGTGCCAGCAGCCACAGGGGGCCTGAGCAGTTCTTC
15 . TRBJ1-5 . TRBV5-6 CASRRRDGGNQPQHF TGTGCCAGCAGGCGGCGGGACGGAGGCAATCAGCCCCAGCATTTT
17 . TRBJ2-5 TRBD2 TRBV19 CASSSRRTSGRQETQYF TGTGCCAGTAGTAGCCGGAGGACTAGCGGGAGACAAGAGACCCAGTACTTC
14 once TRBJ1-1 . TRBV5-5 CASTRRQGGTEAFF TGTGCCAGCACCCGCCGGCAGGGTGGAACTGAAGCTTTCTTT
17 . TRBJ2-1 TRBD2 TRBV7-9 CASSPRIAGVRYNEQFF TGTGCCAGCAGCCCGAGGATAGCGGGAGTTAGGTACAATGAGCAGTTCTTC
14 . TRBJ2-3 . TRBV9 CASSVDGTTDTQYF TGTGCCAGCAGCGTAGACGGTACCACAGATACGCAGTATTTT
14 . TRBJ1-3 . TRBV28 CASRGQLSGNTIYF TGTGCCAGCAGAGGACAGCTCTCTGGAAACACCATATATTTT
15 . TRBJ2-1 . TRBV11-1 CASSPGRGSYNEQFF TGTGCCAGCAGCCCTGGGCGAGGGTCTTACAATGAGCAGTTCTTC
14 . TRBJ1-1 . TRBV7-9 CASSSQGGETEAFF TGTGCCAGCAGCTCCCAAGGCGGGGAAACTGAAGCTTTCTTT
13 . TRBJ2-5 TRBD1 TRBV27 CASSLRTGETQYF TGTGCCAGCAGTTTAAGGACAGGGGAGACCCAGTACTTC
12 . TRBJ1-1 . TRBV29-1 CSVGSGGAEAFF TGCAGCGTTGGTTCCGGAGGGGCTGAAGCTTTCTTT
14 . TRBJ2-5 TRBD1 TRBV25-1 CASSESGGRETQYF TGTGCCAGCAGTGAATCAGGGGGCAGGGAGACCCAGTACTTC
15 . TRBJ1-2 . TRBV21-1 CASSSHQKLRDGYTF TGTGCCAGCAGCTCTCACCAAAAACTCAGGGATGGCTACACCTTC
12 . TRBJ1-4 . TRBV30 CAWSLRGEKLFF TGTGCCTGGAGTTTAAGGGGAGAAAAACTGTTTTTT
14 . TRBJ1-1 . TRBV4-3 CASSQMIGNTEAFF TGCGCCAGCAGCCAAATGATCGGGAACACTGAAGCTTTCTTT
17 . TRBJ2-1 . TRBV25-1 CASSGYLSSRTYNEQFF TGTGCCAGCAGTGGGTATTTGAGCTCACGTACCTACAATGAGCAGTTCTTC
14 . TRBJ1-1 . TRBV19 CASSPTGLNTEAFF TGTGCCAGTAGTCCGACAGGCCTTAACACTGAAGCTTTCTTT
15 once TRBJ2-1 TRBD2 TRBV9 CASSELAGSYNEQFF TGTGCCAGCAGCGAACTAGCGGGATCCTACAATGAGCAGTTCTTC
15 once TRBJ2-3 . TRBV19 CASSIGPGAKDTQYF TGTGCCAGTAGTATAGGTCCAGGGGCGAAAGATACGCAGTATTTT
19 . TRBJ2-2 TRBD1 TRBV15 CATSRAPGSPGGITGELFF TGTGCCACCAGCAGAGCCCCCGGGTCCCCAGGGGGCATCACCGGGGAGCTGTTTTTT
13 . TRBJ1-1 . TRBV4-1 CASSQPLSTEAFF TGCGCCAGCAGCCAACCTTTATCCACTGAAGCTTTCTTT
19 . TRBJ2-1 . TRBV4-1 CASSQVDSSAAAYNNEQFF TGCGCCAGCAGCCAAGTGGACTCTAGCGCCGCCGCGTACAACAATGAGCAGTTCTTC
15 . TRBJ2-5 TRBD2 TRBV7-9 CASSSASGGAETQYF TGTGCCAGCAGCTCGGCTAGCGGGGGGGCTGAGACCCAGTACTTC
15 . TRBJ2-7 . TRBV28 CASSLLRVISYEQYF TGTGCCAGCAGTTTATTACGGGTTATCTCCTACGAGCAGTACTTC
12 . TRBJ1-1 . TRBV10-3 CAISSGNTEAFF TGTGCCATCAGTTCAGGGAACACTGAAGCTTTCTTT